The rows below give T cell receptor beta chains drawn from one sample of a study of T cell responses to AZD1222 COVID-19 vaccine. Data came from immunoSEQ multiplex PCR; TCRdb stores just in-frame clones and leaves some out. The sample has under 130,000 clones; about nine tenths are singletons. The sequencing used peripheral blood, collected on day 0 of AZD1222 vaccination. These receptors were taken from an adult in good health. The CDR3 runs from the conserved cysteine through the conserved F or W. The D gene is left open where the match is weak. The listing skips clone size in some rows; elsewhere it reads once, few, many or a size class.

CDR3nt,CDR3aa,v_gene,abundance,d_gene,j_gene
TGTGCCAGCAGCTTAGTTGTTAGCGGCACCTACGAGCAGTACTTC,CASSLVVSGTYEQYF,TRBV11-2,NA,NA,TRBJ2-7
TGTGCCATCAGTGATAGGGAGAACACTGAAGCTTTCTTT,CAISDRENTEAFF,TRBV10-3,once,NA,TRBJ1-1
TGTGCCAGCAGTCCAGGGAGGGGCACAGATACGCAGTATTTT,CASSPGRGTDTQYF,TRBV28,NA,TRBD2,TRBJ2-3
TGCAGCGTTGAAGGGGGTAGGGAGACCCAGTACTTC,CSVEGGRETQYF,TRBV29-1,few,NA,TRBJ2-5
TGTGCCAGCAGTTACACCCAGGCAACCGGGGAGCTGTTTTTT,CASSYTQATGELFF,TRBV6-5,NA,NA,TRBJ2-2
TGTGCCAGTAGTCTCGGCTTTTTAGGGGAGCTGTTTTTT,CASSLGFLGELFF,TRBV19,NA,NA,TRBJ2-2
TGTGCCAGGATGGGGACGTTGAATGAGCAGTTCTTC,CARMGTLNEQFF,TRBV21-1,once,NA,TRBJ2-1
TGTGCCAGCAGTTCCCAGCAGCGGGAGCAGTTCTTC,CASSSQQREQFF,TRBV28,NA,NA,TRBJ2-1
TGTGCCAGCAGTGAAAATTGGGATGAGCAGTTCTTC,CASSENWDEQFF,TRBV6-1,NA,NA,TRBJ2-1
TGTGCCAGCAGCCCACCGCCAGCGGGAGGGGGGGATACGCAGTATTTT,CASSPPPAGGGDTQYF,TRBV7-8,once,TRBD2,TRBJ2-3
TGCGCCAGCAGGGGGCTGGGACAGGGGGCCGGGGAGCTGTTTTTT,CASRGLGQGAGELFF,TRBV5-1,NA,TRBD1,TRBJ2-2
TGTGCCAGCATTTTCGGAGGGGGTACTGAAGCTTTCTTT,CASIFGGGTEAFF,TRBV28,NA,NA,TRBJ1-1
TGTGCCAGTAGCCGCTTTAAGGGACAGGGAACGACTAGCAATCAGCCCCAGCATTTT,CASSRFKGQGTTSNQPQHF,TRBV19,NA,TRBD1,TRBJ1-5
TGTGCTAGTGGTTTAGGCACCTCGAACACTGAAGCTTTCTTT,CASGLGTSNTEAFF,TRBV12-5,NA,NA,TRBJ1-1
TGTGCCAGCAGCTTAGGGAGGACAGGGTCCCACGAGCAGTACTTC,CASSLGRTGSHEQYF,TRBV11-1,NA,TRBD1,TRBJ2-7
TGTGCCAGCAGCTTGACAGGTAATCAGCCCCAGCATTTT,CASSLTGNQPQHF,TRBV5-6,NA,NA,TRBJ1-5
TGTGCCAGCAGCCTCATTGACTCGACGTTGGGCGGGGAGCTGTTTTTT,CASSLIDSTLGGELFF,TRBV9,once,NA,TRBJ2-2
TGTGCCAGCATGACGGGAGTGGGTTTTAGGGAGCAGTACTTC,CASMTGVGFREQYF,TRBV6-5,NA,NA,TRBJ2-7
TGTGCCAGCAGTGTACGACCTAGTAACACTGAAGCTTTCTTT,CASSVRPSNTEAFF,TRBV2,NA,NA,TRBJ1-1
TGTGCCAGCAGTTACTTGGGACAGGGACCCGACGAGCAGTACTTC,CASSYLGQGPDEQYF,TRBV6-6,NA,TRBD1,TRBJ2-7
TGTGCCAGTAGGCAGGGGGCGGGGAATGAGCAGTTCTTC,CASRQGAGNEQFF,TRBV19,NA,TRBD1,TRBJ2-1
TGTGCCAGCAGCCCCCTTGGGGGGCACGCTGGCTACACCTTC,CASSPLGGHAGYTF,TRBV3-1/TRBV3-2,NA,NA,TRBJ1-2
TGTGCCAGCAGCAGCGCGGGAGCGGCAGATACGCAGTATTTT,CASSSAGAADTQYF,TRBV7-2,NA,TRBD2,TRBJ2-3
TGTGCCAGCAGCTTAGCGTTGCCAAGCGAGCAGTACTTC,CASSLALPSEQYF,TRBV7-9,NA,NA,TRBJ2-7
TGTGCCAGCAGCTTTCGGCAGGTTAATTCACCCCTCCACTTT,CASSFRQVNSPLHF,TRBV7-2,NA,NA,TRBJ1-6
TGTGCCAGCAGCCTGAGAGACAGCTATGGCTACACCTTC,CASSLRDSYGYTF,TRBV7-2,NA,NA,TRBJ1-2
TGTGCCAGCACGTCGACGGACCAACCGGGAACTAATGAAAAACTGTTTTTT,CASTSTDQPGTNEKLFF,TRBV5-5,NA,NA,TRBJ1-4
TGTGCCAGCAGTGATCCAGGCATCTACGAGCAGTACTTC,CASSDPGIYEQYF,TRBV2,NA,NA,TRBJ2-7
TGCAGCGTTGATCTGATGGGGTTAACTAACTATGGCTACACCTTC,CSVDLMGLTNYGYTF,TRBV29-1,NA,NA,TRBJ1-2
TGTGCCAGCAGTTCGCCCCCGATCCTAGCCTCAAATGAGCAGTTCTTC,CASSSPPILASNEQFF,TRBV28,NA,NA,TRBJ2-1
TGTGCCAGCAGCTTAGGCAGGGCCGGGGAGCTGTTTTTT,CASSLGRAGELFF,TRBV7-9,NA,NA,TRBJ2-2
TGCAGCGTTGGATATGAGGACGGATTGTACGAGCAGTACTTC,CSVGYEDGLYEQYF,TRBV29-1,NA,NA,TRBJ2-7
TGTGCCAGCAGTTCGGGACACCCAAGAATGAACACTGAAGCTTTCTTT,CASSSGHPRMNTEAFF,TRBV27,NA,NA,TRBJ1-1
TGCGCCAGCAGCTCCGGGACTAGACCGTATTTT,CASSSGTRPYF,TRBV5-1,NA,TRBD2,TRBJ2-3
TGTGCCAGCAGCCAAGGCCAAGGTAGGACCTACGAGCAGTACTTC,CASSQGQGRTYEQYF,TRBV14,few,NA,TRBJ2-7
TGTGCCAGCAGTGGGCAGGGGCAGCCCCAGCATTTT,CASSGQGQPQHF,TRBV25-1,NA,NA,TRBJ1-5
TGTGCCAGCAGCGCCACAGGGGACCCAACCTCTGGAAACACCATATATTTT,CASSATGDPTSGNTIYF,TRBV9,NA,TRBD1,TRBJ1-3
TGTGCCAGCAGCGTAGGAGGGTTACCTAATGAAAAACTGTTTTTT,CASSVGGLPNEKLFF,TRBV9,NA,NA,TRBJ1-4
TGTGCCAGTAGTATACCGGGAGGGATCCCCTACGAGCAGTACTTC,CASSIPGGIPYEQYF,TRBV19,few,TRBD2,TRBJ2-7
TGCGCCAGCAGCCGTAAGGCTAAGGAGGCCTATGGCTACACCTTC,CASSRKAKEAYGYTF,TRBV4-1,NA,NA,TRBJ1-2